Reported below is one T cell receptor beta chain. Its antigen is not identified. The treatment was: oral pan-JAK inhibitor, 5-10 mg twice daily. Investigators isolated RNA and reverse transcribed it into cDNA to act as the sequencing template. Clones were sequenced by immunoSEQ multiplex PCR, and TCRdb holds only the in-frame ones, with some missing. The top ten hold under 14% of the sample, which has 170,000 or so clones, less than 70% seen once. The sample belongs to a study of CD8+ T cells in alopecia areata. Whole-study results and caveats: Normal scalp had lower clonality than lesional scalp, with alopecia totalis/universalis lesions showing this most strongly.

The V end lost 5 bases, the J end lost 6 bases, and 11 bases lay between the germline ends. CDR1 and CDR2 from the germline V gene are SEHNR and FQNEAQ (reference sequence). The CDR3 contains 14 residues. This sequence originates from a human donor with alopecia areata. The genes are TRBV7-9 and TRBJ1-6; D might be TRBD1 (5 bases). Sequenced here: CD8+ T cells sorted from blood, sampled at week 24, from a patient treated with tofacitinib. The CDR3 DNA is TGTGCCAGCAGCCCCCGACAGTTTAATTCACCCCTCCACTTT. Translation: CASSPRQFNSPLHF.